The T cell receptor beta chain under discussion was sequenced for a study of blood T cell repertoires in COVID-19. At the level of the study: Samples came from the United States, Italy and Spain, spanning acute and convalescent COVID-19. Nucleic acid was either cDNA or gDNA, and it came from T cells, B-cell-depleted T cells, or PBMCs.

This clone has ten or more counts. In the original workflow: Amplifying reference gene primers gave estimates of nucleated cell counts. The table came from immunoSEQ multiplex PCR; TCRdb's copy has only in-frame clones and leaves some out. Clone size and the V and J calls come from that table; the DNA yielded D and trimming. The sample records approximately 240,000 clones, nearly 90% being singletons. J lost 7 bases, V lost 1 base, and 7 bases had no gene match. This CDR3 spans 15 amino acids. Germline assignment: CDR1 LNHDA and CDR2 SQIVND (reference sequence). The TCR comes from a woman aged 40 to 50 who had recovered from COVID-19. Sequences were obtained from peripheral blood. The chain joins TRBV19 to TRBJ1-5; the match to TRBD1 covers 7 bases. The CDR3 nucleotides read TGTGCCAGTAGTATAGGAAGACAGGGCGGCCAGCCCCAGCATTTT. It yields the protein CASSIGRQGGQPQHF.